This TCR beta chain appears in the sequencing data of a study of cytomegalovirus exposure and HLA in healthy donors (dated by TCRdb to 2015 to 2018). Broadly, across the study: According to an earlier analysis of several hundred of the donors, about 179 million T cells yielded roughly 110 million unique TCR beta sequences and approximately 300 Gb of sequence data. Among 300 to 500 genotyped donors of the cohort, an average of approximately 220,000 unique TCR beta nucleotide sequences was sequenced per donor, of which about 18% were non-productive. A later analysis re-analyzed previously published TCR beta repertoires from 666 donors and added high-resolution HLA genotyping to study TCR occurrence patterns. Class I and class II HLA loci were covered by the typing at four-digit resolution. The study used immunosequencing to profile the T cell repertoires of several hundred subjects and linked those repertoires to cytomegalovirus serostatus. Alongside the repertoire data, information on donor age, sex, ethnicity and CMV serostatus was compiled. Roughly five DR-DQ haplotypes were handled as single units for association and clustering, since linkage in the cohort was strong. Among the approximately 400 genotyped donors, approximately 76% belonged to the genetic ancestry cluster associated with self-reported Caucasian donors. Every repertoire in the discovery cohort had been generated on one and the same sequencing platform. About 280 gigabases of sequencing data and 70 million to 100 million unique TCR sequences were included in an early release covering several hundred HLA-typed donors. In an earlier analysis of roughly 600 of the donors, high-throughput TCR beta sequencing was used to judge whether each TCR beta V gene segment behaved as functional or pseudogenic. The number of typed donors differed by locus: about 620-640 for A, B, C, DRB1 and DQB1; some 500 for DQA1; 606 for DPA1; and roughly 450 for DPB1. Rather than using new phenotypic data, the later analysis identified candidate immune exposures from TCR beta sequences and from how often those sequences occurred across donors. The aim of the study was to test whether cataloging public T cell receptors could identify signatures of past pathogen exposure. High-throughput TCR immunosequencing, statistical association of individual TCRs with disease status, and machine learning were combined to predict cytomegalovirus infection status. A separate validation cohort of 100 to 150 different subjects was used in addition to the 666-subject first cohort. A later genetic analysis used genome-wide SNP genotypes for about 65% of the roughly 700 donors, treating that subset as a discovery cohort. Study-wide findings and limitations: A further reported finding was that TCR beta sequences accurately predicted the HLA-A and HLA-B alleles for most subjects in the first cohort. According to a later analysis, parvovirus B19, influenza, CMV and Epstein-Barr virus appeared linked to several top co-occurrence clusters. Assigning TCR associations to individual alleles was difficult when HLA alleles, especially DR and DQ, strongly co-occurred. Correlated functional status among segregating V segments might reflect linkage disequilibrium, but an unknown experimental factor could not be ruled out. A later genetic analysis reported fewer N-insertions in productive TCRs among donors in an Asian-associated ancestry cluster than the approximately 670-donor mean. A later genetic analysis associated a missense DCLRE1C variant with V-gene and J-gene trimming of TCR beta chains, and an independent cohort replicated the association. In a later analysis, HLA-associated TCR beta chains were found to be more clonally expanded and to have lower generation probabilities than equally common non-associated chains. The authors suggested that the approach could potentially be generalized to other disease states and immunological phenotypes. Because the 87-base-pair reads could not distinguish some IMGT-functional V segments, including TRBV6-2 and TRBV6-3, those segments were excluded. Roughly uniform sequencing depth across donors was assumed in presence/absence analyses, although this assumption may not hold. The cohort was sequenced for TCR beta chains only, and without alpha or paired-chain data the features that could be detected were limited. CMV serostatus was the only immune exposure information available for the cohort. Because HLA typing was unavailable for some donors at each locus, only the typed subset was used in association tests. In a later analysis, TCR association rates were found to vary across HLA loci, with the most associated TCRs seen for DRB1 alleles and the fewest for HLA-C alleles. Broadly in line with IMGT annotations, most TCR beta V segments showed up in productive rearrangements about 90% or about 30% of the time in an earlier analysis of about 500 of the donors. In a later analysis, most CMV-associated TCR beta chains were found to appear HLA-restricted, with HLA associations seemingly driven largely by CMV exposure. In a later analysis, some 17,000 TCR beta sequences were associated with specific HLA alleles at a false discovery rate of 0.05. A few of the identified cytomegalovirus-associated TCR beta chains were confirmed in vitro to be specific for cytomegalovirus antigens. Cytomegalovirus status was reported to be diagnosed by the classifier with high specificity and sensitivity in both the original and validation cohorts. Across donors, most TCR sequences were observed very rarely, whereas some public TCRs were present in many individuals. A group of highly shared sequence variants was considered likely to be a technical artifact of the sequencing pipeline. The study gave a list of some 150 TCR beta chains associated with cytomegalovirus. Because counts were too low, around 18 rarely observed V segments, including chromosome 9 orphons, were left out of the earlier analysis of several hundred of the donors.

Turning to this clone: Its cognate antigen has yet to be identified.

The cohort comprised some 730 healthy bone marrow donors. All cohort members were sampled while nominally healthy, although unrecorded immune exposures were likely present. The donor tested CMV seronegative, placing the donor among the 350 to 400 seronegative members of the cohort. Each donor provided a peripheral blood sample, and peripheral blood mononuclear cells were used for TCR beta sequencing. Genomic DNA was extracted from the blood cell samples with the Qiagen DNeasy Blood Extraction Kit. The method was the immunoSEQ multiplex PCR assay. For the multiplex PCR, a mixture combining 60 forward primers for TCR Vbeta segments and 13 reverse primers for TCR Jbeta segments was used. The CDR3 region of rearranged TCR beta genes was amplified from genomic DNA by a multiplex PCR assay. The Illumina HiSeq System was used to sequence the amplified TCR beta libraries as 87-base-pair reads. Under the source paper's analysis protocol: In a later analysis, 77 million or so unique TCR beta chains were counted across the roughly 700 repertoires, and roughly 10 million of these chains were shared by at least two donors. Raw reads were error-corrected and collapsed into unique sequences by a nearest-neighbor algorithm in which closely related sequences were merged to remove PCR and sequencing errors. V, D and J gene segments were assigned by aligning CDR3 sequences to IMGT reference sequences. For a sequence to be retained, at least a six-nucleotide match to both a V gene segment and a J gene segment was required. A rearrangement counted as productive if the CDR3 had no stop codons and remained in frame with V and J, and every other rearrangement counted as non-productive. Following IMGT convention, CDR3 was defined as the stretch from the second conserved V-encoded cysteine up to the conserved J-encoded phenylalanine. The earlier analysis of some 540 of the donors excluded any sequence lacking an unambiguous match to a single V gene segment. An earlier analysis of 587 of the donors classified V segments as functional when productive rearrangements were above 56.7% and as segregating when the standard deviation between donors was above 5%. A statistical classification framework was built for diagnosing cytomegalovirus status from the catalog of TCR beta chain sequences. V and J gene assignment, in a later analysis, came from comparing TCR nucleotide sequences with IMGT/GENE-DB human TR gene sequences. The TCRdist pipeline was used in a later analysis to assign CDR3 sequences and most-parsimonious VDJ recombination scenarios. In a later analysis, each TCR beta chain was defined by its CDR3 amino acid sequence together with its V-gene family, and reads lacking a unique V-gene family were excluded. To address suspected cross-contamination and a sequencing artifact, a later analysis removed roughly 580 highly shared, low-generation-probability nucleotide sequences. A later analysis calculated a clonal expansion index for each public chain from normalized within-repertoire ranks of inferred template counts. In a later analysis, generation probabilities were computed with a VDJ recombination model fitted to out-of-frame rearrangements, and the resulting probabilities were checked against IGoR. A later analysis scored TCR-TCR, TCR-HLA and TCR-CMV co-occurrence with hypergeometric tests, applying a repertoire-size bias correction to TCR pairs. False discovery rates were estimated in a later analysis by permuting HLA or CMV assignments 20 times. In a later analysis, co-occurring TCRs were grouped using DBSCAN, and TCRdist sequence similarity was added for clustering within HLA-allele-positive subsets. Co-occurrence clustering excluded repertoires with fewer than 30,000 or more than 120,000 public chains, plus five with anomalous nucleotide sharing. In TCRdb, the immuneACCESS table is reduced to in-frame sequences with V and J assigned. These tables do not hold every clone; where another copy was compared, an unresolved V gene accounts for under half, and the others remain unexplained. For V, J and clone size, that table is used; D and trimming come from the DNA. The sample's records list 150,000 or so clones. About 1.7% of the sample goes to the ten largest clones.

There are 16 amino acids in the CDR3, from cysteine to phenylalanine inclusive. Just CDR3 DNA is preserved here, 48 bases in frame from base 1. V and J lose 5 bases and 0 bases, and a span of 16 bases separates them. The germline V gene specifies SGHTA as CDR1 and FQGNSA as CDR2. This sequence was found in a woman aged 50 to 60 in good health and CMV-seronegative. Specimen: PBMCs. In this chain, TRBV7-2 is recombined with TRBJ1-1; perhaps TRBD1 is the D gene, with 5 bases matching. The CDR3 reads as follows: CASSPEGGAVNTEAFF. The nucleotide sequence is given as TGTGCCAGCAGCCCAGAGGGCGGGGCGGTGAACACTGAAGCTTTCTTT.